This TCR beta chain appears in the sequencing data of a study of OX40 agonist ivuxolimab in advanced cancers. About the study: Dose-escalation patients had hepatocellular carcinoma, melanoma, renal cell or head and neck cancer.

The table came from immunoSEQ multiplex PCR; TCRdb's copy has only in-frame clones and leaves some out. The repertoire holds roughly 53,000 clones, with roughly 80% as singletons. Germline CDR1 is GTSNPN and CDR2 is SVGIG (reference sequence). V trimming: 0 bases; J trimming: 2 bases; junction bases outside the gene matches: 6. The CDR3 consists of 16 residues. The specimen comprised CD4+ or CD8+ T cells sorted from blood, sampled in a trial of the OX40 agonist ivuxolimab. This chain joins TRBV30 and TRBJ2-2, with TRBD2 matching over 7 bases. The origin of this receptor is an adult with an advanced solid tumor such as melanoma, head and neck, liver or kidney cancer. CDR3 nucleotide sequence: TGTGCCTGGAGTGTACTGGGCGGGAGTAACACCGGGGAGCTGTTTTTT. It translates to CAWSVLGGSNTGELFF.